Each of the 27 T cell receptor beta chains below was sequenced from the same sample in a study of blood T cell repertoires in COVID-19. Assay: immunoSEQ multiplex PCR; the TCRdb copy retains only in-frame clones and omits some. The repertoire consists of 200,000 to 250,000 clones, with about 88% occurring once and the leading ten covering approximately 0.89%. The specimen was peripheral blood. These receptors were taken from a middle-aged man with acute or convalescent COVID-19.

The chain couples TRBV6-5 to TRBJ1-2; D unclear. Trimming cost V 2 bases and J 8 bases, with 12 bases left between them. The CDR3 is 13 amino acids. Germline values: CDR1 MNHEY, CDR2 SVGAGI. The CDR3 reads CASSYEVNFGYTF. CDR3 in DNA: TGTGCCAGCAGTTACGAAGTCAACTTCGGCTACACCTTC.

This chain joins TRBV10-3 and TRBJ1-2, with D possibly being TRBD1 (5 bases). Germline V gene sequence: CDR1 ENHRY, CDR2 SYGVKD. The CDR3 loop spans 13 amino acids. Deletions cut 6 bases from V and 6 bases from J, with 14 bases between. The CDR3 spells CAIRAGQVDGYTF. Written as DNA, the CDR3 is TGTGCCATCAGGGCAGGGCAGGTTGATGGCTACACCTTC.

V and J are TRBV7-9 and TRBJ2-5; the match to TRBD1 covers 8 bases. There are 14 residues in the CDR3. Trimming cost V 3 bases and J 1 base; bases outside gene matches: 1. Looked up from germline, CDR1 is SEHNR and CDR2 is FQNEAQ (reference sequence). The DNA for the CDR3 is TGTGCCAGCAGCTTCGGACAGGGCCAAGAGACCCAGTACTTC. Protein: CASSFGQGQETQYF.

The chain carries TRBV6-2 or TRBV6-3 and TRBJ2-7; D might be TRBD2 (5 bases). Germline V gives CDR1 MNHEY, CDR2 SVGEGT. This CDR3 has 14 residues. V shed 1 base and J shed 2 bases, with 9 bases lying between them. CDR3: CASSYFPGTYEQYF. The CDR3 nucleotides read TGTGCCAGCAGTTACTTCCCGGGGACCTACGAGCAGTACTTC.

The chain joins TRBV5-3 to TRBJ1-2; TRBD1 aligns across 9 bases. TRBV5-3 belongs to the ORF category, with a function that is uncertain. The CDR3 totals 15 residues. V dropped 4 bases and J dropped 5; count of bases not matched to a gene: 9. The CDR3 DNA reads TGTGCCAGAAGCCCCGAGGGACAGGGAAGATATGGCTACACCTTC. Its protein is CARSPEGQGRYGYTF.

The V call is TRBV20-1, the J call TRBJ2-7; 11 bases agree with TRBD2. After removal of 3 bases from V and 1 base from J, the junction contained 5 bases not matched to a gene. Germline-derived CDR1 and CDR2 are DFQATT and SNEGSKA (reference sequence). The CDR3 loop spans 15 amino acids. The CDR3 DNA sequence: TGCAGTGCTAGTCCCCTAGCGGGGGGATCCTACGAGCAGTACTTC. Translating it yields CSASPLAGGSYEQYF.

The V gene is TRBV7-2, the J gene TRBJ1-2; a weak D match, TRBD1 (5 bases). Germline lookup yields CDR1 SGHTA and CDR2 FQGNSA. The CDR3 is 13 amino acids. V gave up 1 base and J gave up 4 bases, with 7 bases separating them. CDR3 sequence: CASSLGGGYGYTF. CDR3 in DNA: TGTGCCAGCAGCTTAGGGGGGGGCTATGGCTACACCTTC. Complete variable domain (other parts from reference TRBV7-2 and TRBJ1-2): GAGVSQSPSNKVTEKGKDVELRCDPISGHTALYWYRQSLGQGLEFLIYFQGNSAPDKSGLPSDRFSAERTGGSVSTLTIQRTQQEDSAVYLCASSLGGGYGYTFGSGTRLTVV.

The rearrangement joins TRBV5-4 to TRBJ2-2, with 10 nucleotides matching TRBD1. The CDR3 covers 16 residues. The V and J ends lost 4 bases and 5 bases, in that order; junction bases with no gene match: 8. In germline, CDR1 is SGHNT, CDR2 YYREEE (reference sequence). The CDR3 is CASSGPTGGLTGELFF. CDR3 bases: TGTGCCAGCAGCGGGCCGACAGGGGGCCTAACCGGGGAGCTGTTTTTT.

The V and J genes are TRBV19 and TRBJ1-1; TRBD1 might be the D (6 bases). Trimming removed 7 bases from V and 4 bases from J, with 13 bases in between. Germline values: CDR1 LNHDA, CDR2 SQIVND (reference sequence). The CDR3 length is 13 residues. The CDR3: CASTRPQGTEAFF. CDR3 DNA sequence: TGTGCCAGTACCCGCCCACAGGGCACTGAAGCTTTCTTT.

The chain recombines TRBV4-2 with TRBJ2-1; 10 bases map to TRBD2. Germline values: CDR1 LGHNA, CDR2 YNFKEQ. This CDR3 comprises 16 residues. The junction had 5 bases not matched to a gene; V was cut back by 0 bases and J by 6 bases. The CDR3 protein is CASSQDGAGGPNEQFF. The CDR3 bases are TGTGCCAGCAGCCAAGATGGAGCGGGGGGGCCCAATGAGCAGTTCTTC.

The CDR3 spells CASSFRDSYNEQFF. The CDR3 DNA follows: TGTGCCAGCAGCTTCCGGGACAGCTACAATGAGCAGTTCTTC. The chain has TRBV9 and TRBJ2-1, with 7 bases that match TRBD1. V trimming: 4 bases; J trimming: 3 bases; junction bases outside the gene matches: 4. This CDR3 contains 14 residues. Germline V CDR1 and CDR2: SGDLS, YYNGEE.

V is TRBV6-5 and J is TRBJ2-1; 12 positions match TRBD2. V lost 5 bases to trimming and J lost 14 bases; unmatched junction nucleotides: 10. From germline, CDR1 is MNHEY and CDR2 SVGAGI. The length of the CDR3 is 14 residues. In nucleotides, the CDR3 is TGTGCCAGCAGTCTTTCTCTAGCGGGGGGGCATAAGTTCTTC. Its translation: CASSLSLAGGHKFF.

The J gene is TRBJ1-1, the V gene TRBV2, with 7 nucleotides matching TRBD1. V lost 2 bases and J lost 3; bases outside the gene matches: 6. The CDR3 consists of 15 residues. The V gene's germline CDR1 is SNHLY and CDR2 FYNNEI. The CDR3 loop reads CASSETGAEYTEAFF. The CDR3 region has the DNA TGTGCCAGCAGTGAAACAGGGGCGGAGTACACTGAAGCTTTCTTT.

This chain joins TRBV4-2 and TRBJ2-6, with D possibly being TRBD1 or TRBD2 (5 bases each). The CDR3 runs to 14 residues. Between the trimmed V and J ends, which lost 7 bases and 4 bases, there was a span of 11 bases. Germline V CDR1 and CDR2: LGHNA, YNFKEQ. As DNA, the CDR3 is TGTGCCAGCACCGGGGCCGAGGGGGCCAACGTCCTGACTTTC. Protein product: CASTGAEGANVLTF.

The J gene is TRBJ1-1, the V gene TRBV3-1 (or the pseudogene TRBV3-2), with 7 bases fitting TRBD1. In germline, CDR1 is LGHDT, CDR2 YNNKEL (reference sequence). Trimming at V came to 6 bases and at J to 5 bases, leaving 6 bases not matched to a gene. This CDR3 is built from 13 residues. CDR3 in amino acids: CASRPTGDTEAFF. The CDR3 nucleotides are TGTGCCAGCAGACCCACAGGGGATACTGAAGCTTTCTTT.

The chain is built from TRBV29-1 and TRBJ1-5, with a weak D call TRBD1 (6 bases). Trimming left V 6 bases short and J 3 bases short, with 12 bases between. CDR3 length equals 13 residues. Germline V gene lookup returns CDR1 SQVTM and CDR2 ANQGSEA. DNA of the CDR3: TGCAGCGTGAGGGCAGGGGACAATCAGCCCCAGCATTTT. Translating gives CSVRAGDNQPQHF.

This rearrangement joins TRBV9 to TRBJ2-1, with 7 bases matching TRBD2. CDR3 length: 13 residues. J lost 9 bases, V lost 4 bases, and 7 bases had no gene match. Germline-derived CDR1 and CDR2 are SGDLS and YYNGEE. The CDR3 bases are TGTGCCAGCAGCACCCGGGGGGAAGGTGAGCAGTTCTTC. Residues: CASSTRGEGEQFF.

The V and J genes are TRBV9 and TRBJ1-2; weak D call: TRBD1 (5 bases). V lost 7 bases to trimming and J lost 5 bases, with 21 bases between them. The CDR3 totals 15 residues. Germline V CDR1 and CDR2: SGDLS, YYNGEE. CDR3 coding DNA: TGTGCCAGCGGGAACTTGGACAAAGCCCTATATGGCTACACCTTC. Amino acids: CASGNLDKALYGYTF.

The V and J genes are TRBV7-2 and TRBJ2-5; no firm D call. Germline assignment: CDR1 SGHTA and CDR2 FQGNSA. This CDR3 contains 12 residues. The ends were cut back, 4 bases at V and 7 bases at J, with 10 bases in the middle. This CDR3 is CASSWATGTQYF. In DNA, the CDR3 is TGTGCCAGCAGCTGGGCGACCGGGACCCAGTACTTC.

CDR3 region: CASQGKETQYF. In DNA form, the CDR3 reads TGTGCCAGCCAGGGCAAAGAGACCCAGTACTTC. The rearrangement uses TRBV12-3 or TRBV12-4 and TRBJ2-5; D possibly corresponds to TRBD1 (5 bases). CDR3 length equals 11 residues. The V and J ends lost 8 bases and 3 bases respectively, with 7 bases between them.

The chain links TRBV5-8 to TRBJ2-3; D is possibly TRBD1 (6 bases). The CDR3 is 14 residues long. From germline, CDR1 is SGHTS and CDR2 YDEGEE. Trimming removed 3 bases from V and 1 base from J, with 9 bases in between. The CDR3 is CASSWGTRTDTQYF. In DNA, the CDR3 is TGTGCCAGCAGCTGGGGGACACGCACAGATACGCAGTATTTT. Full variable domain (outside the CDR3, taken from reference TRBV5-8 and TRBJ2-3): EAGVTQSPTHLIKTRGQQATLRCSPISGHTSVYWYQQALGLGLQFLLWYDEGEERNRGNFPPRFSGRQFPNYSSELNVNALELEDSALYLCASSWGTRTDTQYFGPGTRLTVL.

A single count supports this clone. V usage is TRBV6-1 and J usage is TRBJ1-2; 7 bases are a match to TRBD1. V was pared by 1 base and J by 0 bases, with 2 bases of the junction left unmatched. Germline CDR1 and CDR2: MNHNS and SASEGT. CDR3 length equals 15 residues. CDR3 nucleotide sequence: TGTGCCAGCAGTGAAGGACAGGGCACTAACTATGGCTACACCTTC. Its protein product is CASSEGQGTNYGYTF.

The chain combines TRBV4-3 with TRBJ1-1; TRBD1 might be the D (6 bases). Germline V gene lookup returns CDR1 LGHNA and CDR2 YSLEER. V lost 3 bases and J lost 3, with 20 bases in between. This CDR3 has 17 amino acids. As DNA, the CDR3 is TGCGCCAGCAGCCAGGAAAGGCAGGGGAATTGGTACACTGAAGCTTTCTTT. This codes for CASSQERQGNWYTEAFF.

The CDR3 region has the DNA TGCAGCGCTAAAAGGGGACACCCCTACGAGACCCAGTACTTC. Translating it yields CSAKRGHPYETQYF. The rearrangement links TRBV29-1 to TRBJ2-5; a possible D gene is TRBD1 (6 bases). CDR1 and CDR2 (germline): SQVTM, ANQGSEA. The CDR3 runs 14 residues. V was clipped by 7 bases and J by 5 bases, with 20 bases between them.

V and J are TRBV10-3 and TRBJ2-1, with 11 bases that match TRBD2. This CDR3 region has 15 residues. J was trimmed by 0 bases and V by 10 bases; bases with no gene match: 5. Germline loops: CDR1 ENHRY, CDR2 SYGVKD. The CDR3, as DNA: TGTGCCAACTCCGGACTAGCGGGCTCCTACAATGAGCAGTTCTTC. It specifies CANSGLAGSYNEQFF.

This chain joins TRBV18 and TRBJ1-3; 8 nucleotides match TRBD1. CDR1 and CDR2 (germline): KGHSH, LQKENI. The CDR3 totals 15 residues. With 2 bases clipped from V and 4 bases from J, the junction kept 4 bases outside the gene matches. The chain's CDR3 is CASSPGQGGGNTIYF. The CDR3 DNA follows: TGTGCCAGCTCACCAGGACAGGGAGGAGGAAACACCATATATTTT.

This clone showed up just once. The chain joins TRBV6-4 to TRBJ1-1, with D uncertain. This CDR3 region has 13 residues. Germline V gives CDR1 MRHNA, CDR2 SNTAGT. Trimming stripped 0 bases from V and 2 bases from J, with 4 bases between. CDR3 sequence reads: CASSDSYNTEAFF. CDR3 in DNA: TGTGCCAGCAGTGACTCGTATAACACTGAAGCTTTCTTT.